This is a list of T cell receptor beta chains from one sample in a study of cytomegalovirus exposure and HLA in healthy donors. Clones were read by immunoSEQ multiplex PCR, and TCRdb kept only the in-frame ones, dropping some. Of approximately 84,000 clones detected, about three quarters appear once; the ten largest clones hold roughly 2.6%. The source material was PBMCs. The source of these receptors is a male donor in good health and CMV-seropositive. The CDR3 runs from the conserved cysteine through the conserved F or W. A D gene is named only where the DNA matches it firmly. Size tells how often a clone was seen (once, few, many) or the class of an expanded clone, and some rows leave it out.

>TRBD1|TRBJ2-1|.|TRBV2
TGTGCCAGCCTAACCCAACAGCAGGGGGCACACTGGAATGAGCAGTTCTTC
CASLTQQQGAHWNEQFF
>.|TRBJ1-2|.|TRBV6-6
TGTGCCAGCAGCGCCGGACAGCAAGCCCGTCGAGGCTACACCTTC
CASSAGQQARRGYTF
>TRBD1|TRBJ2-7|.|TRBV15
TGTGCCACCAGCTCCCGGGACAGGGGCTACGAGCAGTACTTC
CATSSRDRGYEQYF
>.|TRBJ2-7|.|TRBV28
TGTGCCAGCAGTTTACGGTACAGGGCCCACGAGCAGTACTTC
CASSLRYRAHEQYF
>TRBD2|TRBJ2-1|.|TRBV29-1
TGCAGCGTTGTGCTAGCGGGAGTGGACAATGAGCAGTTCTTC
CSVVLAGVDNEQFF
>TRBD1|TRBJ2-5|.|TRBV6-5
TGTGCCAGCAGGAGACAGGGGGCCGGGGAGACCCAGTACTTC
CASRRQGAGETQYF
>TRBD2|TRBJ2-7|.|TRBV6-5
TGTGCCAGCATAAGCGGGAGGGCCGGGGACGAGCAGTACTTC
CASISGRAGDEQYF
>.|TRBJ1-2|.|TRBV5-4
TGTGCCAGCAGTGCCACAGGGTATGGCTACACCTTC
CASSATGYGYTF
>TRBD2|TRBJ2-7|.|TRBV25-1
TGTGCCAGCAGAAGGAGCGGGGCCTACGAGCAGTACTTC
CASRRSGAYEQYF
>.|TRBJ2-1|.|TRBV11-2
TGTGCCAGCAGCTTAGACTTGGTTAGTTACAATGAGCAGTTCTTC
CASSLDLVSYNEQFF
>.|TRBJ2-1|.|TRBV2
TGTGCCAGCAGTGTTGAGAGGGGGGGCGGCGGGTATGAGCAGTTCTTC
CASSVERGGGGYEQFF
>.|TRBJ1-1|.|TRBV7-9
TGTGCCAGCAGCTTCTCGGGGATAGGTAACACTGAAGCTTTCTTT
CASSFSGIGNTEAFF
>TRBD2|TRBJ2-7|.|TRBV2
TGTGCCAGCAGTCCCTTAGCGGGGGCCTACGAGCAGTACTTC
CASSPLAGAYEQYF
>.|TRBJ1-5|.|TRBV28
TGTGCCTTAGGGGGTCAGGGTCAGCCCCAGCATTTT
CALGGQGQPQHF
>TRBD2|TRBJ2-3|few|TRBV11-2
TGTGCCAGCACATTATCGGGACTAGGGGTTCCAATTGATACGCAGTATTTT
CASTLSGLGVPIDTQYF
>TRBD2|TRBJ2-5|.|TRBV29-1
TGCAGCGTCGTAAGGACTAGCGGGAGGGAGACCCAGTACTTC
CSVVRTSGRETQYF
>.|TRBJ2-3|.|TRBV7-3
TGTGCCAGCAGCTCCGGGAGAGCGACTGATACGCAGTATTTT
CASSSGRATDTQYF
>TRBD2|TRBJ2-3|few|TRBV7-6
TGTGCCAGCTCCCCCCAAGCTAGCGGGAGGGTGGCCACAGATACGCAGTATTTT
CASSPQASGRVATDTQYF
>TRBD1|TRBJ2-2|.|TRBV7-9
TGTGCCAGCAGCCTTTCCGGGACAGGGTACGGGGAGCTGTTTTTT
CASSLSGTGYGELFF
>TRBD1|TRBJ2-7|.|TRBV25-1
TGTGCCAGCAGTGAACAGGGGGTCCGATCCTACGAGCAGTACTTC
CASSEQGVRSYEQYF
>.|TRBJ1-1|.|TRBV27
TGTGCCAGCAGTGCAGGACTGGGAATGAACACTGAAGCTTTCTTT
CASSAGLGMNTEAFF
>TRBD2|TRBJ2-3|.|TRBV7-6
TGTGCCAGCAAGGGAGGGCCCACAGATACGCAGTATTTT
CASKGGPTDTQYF
>.|TRBJ2-3|.|TRBV7-2
TGTGCCAGCAGCTTAGGTGGGAGAACAGATACGCAGTATTTT
CASSLGGRTDTQYF
>.|TRBJ2-5|.|TRBV5-4
TGTGCCAGCAGCTTGGAAGCCCAAAAGTACTTC
CASSLEAQKYF
>TRBD1|TRBJ2-7|.|TRBV5-4
TGTGCCAGCAGCGGACGACAGGGGGGTGTGAACGAGCAGTACTTC
CASSGRQGGVNEQYF
>TRBD1|TRBJ2-5|.|TRBV5-4
TGTGCCAGCAGCCGCCGGGACAGGGGTTTTCGCCAAGAGACCCAGTACTTC
CASSRRDRGFRQETQYF
>TRBD1|TRBJ1-1|.|TRBV10-2
TGCGCCAGCAGTGGGACAGGGGGCAACACTGAAGCTTTCTTT
CASSGTGGNTEAFF
>.|TRBJ2-1|once|TRBV5-1
TGCGCCAGCAGCTCGTCCCAGGGGCACAATGAGCAGTTCTTC
CASSSSQGHNEQFF
>.|TRBJ1-6|few|TRBV6-5
TGTGCCAGCAGGGCTTACAGGGATAATTCCCCCCTCCACTTT
CASRAYRDNSPLHF
>.|TRBJ1-4|.|TRBV9
TGTGCCAGCAGCGTAGTCCAGGGCGAAAAACTGTTTTTT
CASSVVQGEKLFF
>.|TRBJ1-5|.|TRBV30
TGTGCCTGGAGTGAGGGTCTCGGACACAGCCAATATAGCAATCAGCCCCAGCATTTT
CAWSEGLGHSQYSNQPQHF
>.|TRBJ2-6|few|TRBV18
TGTGCCAGCTCTTTGGCTACAGGCTCTGGGGCCAACGTCCTGACTTTC
CASSLATGSGANVLTF
>TRBD1|TRBJ2-7|.|TRBV6-5
TGTGCCAGCAGTTTGACAGGGGGCAAGTACGAGCAGTACTTC
CASSLTGGKYEQYF
>.|TRBJ2-5|.|TRBV7-2
TGTGCCAGCAGCTTAGGAGGTAGTCTAGGAACCCAGTACTTC
CASSLGGSLGTQYF